This TCR beta chain derives from a study of blood T cell repertoires in COVID-19. For the study at large: Samples taken during acute and convalescent COVID-19 were collected in the United States, Italy and Spain.

The V gene end was trimmed by 5 bases and the J gene end by 4 bases; junction bases not matched to a gene: 9. The CDR3 sequence is 16 residues long. Germline loops: CDR1 MDHEN, CDR2 SYDVKM. Sequencing used immunoSEQ multiplex PCR; TCRdb keeps in-frame clones, though not all of them. The table records approximately 68,000 clones, over 75% of them present only once. This chain uses TRBV28 with TRBJ2-1; 9 bases are shared with TRBD1. Specimen: peripheral blood. The sequence was obtained from a man between 65 and 85 years old with active or convalescent COVID-19. The CDR3 DNA reads as TGTGCCAGCAGTCCCGCCTCGACAGGGGGATACAATGAGCAGTTCTTC. This codes for CASSPASTGGYNEQFF.